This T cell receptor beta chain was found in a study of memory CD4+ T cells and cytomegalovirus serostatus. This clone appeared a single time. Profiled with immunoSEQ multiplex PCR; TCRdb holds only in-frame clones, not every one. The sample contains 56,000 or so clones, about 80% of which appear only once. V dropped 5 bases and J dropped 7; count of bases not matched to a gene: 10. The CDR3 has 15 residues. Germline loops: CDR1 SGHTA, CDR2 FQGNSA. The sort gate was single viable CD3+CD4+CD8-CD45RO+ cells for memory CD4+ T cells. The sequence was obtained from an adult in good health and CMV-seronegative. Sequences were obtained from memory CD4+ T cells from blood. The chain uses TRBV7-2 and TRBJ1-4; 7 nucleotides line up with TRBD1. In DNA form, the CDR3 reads TGTGCCAGCAGCCAAGACAGGGCGGGGGGTGAAAAACTGTTTTTT. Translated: CASSQDRAGGEKLFF.